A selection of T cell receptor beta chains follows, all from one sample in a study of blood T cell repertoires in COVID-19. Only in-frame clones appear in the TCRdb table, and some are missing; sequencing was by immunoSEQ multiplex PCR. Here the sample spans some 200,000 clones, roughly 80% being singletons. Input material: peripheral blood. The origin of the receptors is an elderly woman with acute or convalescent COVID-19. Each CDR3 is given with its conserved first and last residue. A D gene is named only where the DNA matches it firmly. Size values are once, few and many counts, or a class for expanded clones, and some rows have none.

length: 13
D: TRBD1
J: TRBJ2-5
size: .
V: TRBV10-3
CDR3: CATSGQGGETQYF
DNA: TGTGCCACCTCGGGACAGGGAGGAGAGACCCAGTACTTC

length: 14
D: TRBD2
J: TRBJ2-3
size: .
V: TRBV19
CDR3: CASSQRGGTDTQYF
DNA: TGTGCCAGTAGTCAGCGGGGGGGCACAGATACGCAGTATTTT

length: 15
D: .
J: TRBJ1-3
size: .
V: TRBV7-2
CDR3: CASSLDRGSGNTIYF
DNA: TGTGCCAGCAGCTTAGATAGGGGCTCTGGAAACACCATATATTTT

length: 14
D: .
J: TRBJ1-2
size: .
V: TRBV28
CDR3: CASSAASLNYGYTF
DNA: TGTGCCAGCAGTGCAGCGTCATTAAACTATGGCTACACCTTC

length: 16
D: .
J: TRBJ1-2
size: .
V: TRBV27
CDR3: CASSLGGGRGIFGYTF
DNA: TGTGCCAGCAGTTTAGGTGGGGGCAGGGGAATATTTGGCTACACCTTC

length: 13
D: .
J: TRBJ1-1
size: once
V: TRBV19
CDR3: CASSTTANTEAFF
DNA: TGTGCCAGTAGTACAACAGCTAACACTGAAGCTTTCTTT

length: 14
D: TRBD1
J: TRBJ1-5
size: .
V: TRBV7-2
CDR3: CASSLKGGEQPQHF
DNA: TGTGCCAGCAGCTTAAAAGGGGGCGAACAGCCCCAGCATTTT

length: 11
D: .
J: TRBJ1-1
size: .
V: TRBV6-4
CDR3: CASSEFGEAFF
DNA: TGTGCCAGCAGTGAATTCGGGGAAGCTTTCTTT

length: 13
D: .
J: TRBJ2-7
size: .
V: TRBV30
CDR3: CAWSVDNSYEQYF
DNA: TGTGCCTGGAGTGTAGACAACTCCTACGAGCAGTACTTC

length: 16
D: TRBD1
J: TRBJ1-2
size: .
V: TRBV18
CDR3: CASSPGQGLTNYGYTF
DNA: TGTGCCAGCTCACCGGGACAGGGACTTACTAACTATGGCTACACCTTC

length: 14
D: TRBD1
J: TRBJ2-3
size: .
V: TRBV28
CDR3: CASAGPGQSDTQYF
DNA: TGTGCCAGCGCCGGCCCGGGACAGTCAGATACGCAGTATTTT

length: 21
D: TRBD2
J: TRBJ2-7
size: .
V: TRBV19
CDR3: CASSIARRTSGRARSSYEQYF
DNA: TGTGCCAGTAGTATTGCTCGGAGGACTAGCGGGAGGGCCCGCAGCTCCTACGAGCAGTACTTC

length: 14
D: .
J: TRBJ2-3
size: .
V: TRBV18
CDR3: CASSPPEGTDTQYF
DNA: TGTGCCAGCTCACCACCTGAGGGCACAGATACGCAGTATTTT

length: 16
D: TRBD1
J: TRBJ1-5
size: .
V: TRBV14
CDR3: CASSQEYRGNNQPQHF
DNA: TGTGCCAGCAGCCAAGAATACAGGGGGAACAATCAGCCCCAGCATTTT

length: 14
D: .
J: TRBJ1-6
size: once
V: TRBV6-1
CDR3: CASSPGTHFSPLHF
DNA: TGTGCCAGCAGTCCCGGGACTCATTTTTCACCCCTCCACTTT